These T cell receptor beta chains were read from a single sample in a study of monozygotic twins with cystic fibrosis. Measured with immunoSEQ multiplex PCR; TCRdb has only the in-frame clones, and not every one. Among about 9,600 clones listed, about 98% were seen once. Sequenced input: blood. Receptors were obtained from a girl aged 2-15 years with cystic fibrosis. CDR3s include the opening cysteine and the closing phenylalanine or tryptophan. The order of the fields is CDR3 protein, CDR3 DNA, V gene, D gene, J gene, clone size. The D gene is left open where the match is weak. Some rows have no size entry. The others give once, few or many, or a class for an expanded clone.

CDR3: CASSLDWNEQFF
DNA: TGTGCCAGCAGCTTGGATTGGAATGAGCAGTTCTTC
V: TRBV5-4
D: .
J: TRBJ2-1
size: .

CDR3: CASGDRDRTEAFF
DNA: TGTGCCAGCGGGGACAGGGATCGAACTGAAGCTTTCTTT
V: TRBV6-1
D: TRBD1
J: TRBJ1-1
size: .

CDR3: CASSLAGNYGYTF
DNA: TGTGCCAGCAGTTTGGCCGGGAACTATGGCTACACCTTC
V: TRBV28
D: .
J: TRBJ1-2
size: few

CDR3: CASSAGQGAYGYTF
DNA: TGTGCCAGTAGTGCGGGACAGGGGGCGTATGGCTACACCTTC
V: TRBV19
D: TRBD1
J: TRBJ1-2
size: .

CDR3: CASSPWTASYEQYF
DNA: TGTGCCAGCAGTCCTTGGACAGCCTCCTACGAGCAGTACTTC
V: TRBV27
D: .
J: TRBJ2-7
size: once

CDR3: CATSSLQGRQPQHF
DNA: TGTGCCACCAGCAGCCTACAGGGGCGGCAGCCCCAGCATTTT
V: TRBV15
D: TRBD1
J: TRBJ1-5
size: .

CDR3: CASSLAEGETQYF
DNA: TGCGCCAGCAGCTTAGCGGAGGGGGAGACCCAGTACTTC
V: TRBV5-1
D: .
J: TRBJ2-5
size: .

CDR3: CAISTQGLPYEQYF
DNA: TGTGCCATCAGTACACAGGGGCTCCCCTACGAGCAGTACTTC
V: TRBV10-3
D: TRBD1
J: TRBJ2-7
size: .

CDR3: CASSRRGVTEAFF
DNA: TGTGCCAGTAGTAGGAGGGGGGTGACTGAAGCTTTCTTT
V: TRBV19
D: .
J: TRBJ1-1
size: .

CDR3: CASSFFVLAGGLQETQYF
DNA: TGTGCCAGCAGTTTCTTCGTACTAGCGGGAGGACTTCAAGAGACCCAGTACTTC
V: TRBV28
D: TRBD2
J: TRBJ2-5
size: .

CDR3: CASSPTGGSSYNEQFF
DNA: TGTGCCAGTAGCCCCACAGGGGGCAGCTCCTACAATGAGCAGTTCTTC
V: TRBV19
D: TRBD1
J: TRBJ2-1
size: .

CDR3: CASSGPIWEPGNTIYF
DNA: TGCGCCAGCAGTGGTCCGATCTGGGAGCCTGGAAACACCATATATTTT
V: TRBV10-2
D: .
J: TRBJ1-3
size: .

CDR3: CSVDSGRNTEAFF
DNA: TGCAGCGTTGATTCGGGGAGGAACACTGAAGCTTTCTTT
V: TRBV29-1
D: .
J: TRBJ1-1
size: .

CDR3: CASSLETGNEQFF
DNA: TGCGCCAGCAGCTTGGAGACGGGGAATGAGCAGTTCTTC
V: TRBV5-1
D: .
J: TRBJ2-1
size: .